What follows describes a single T cell receptor beta chain. This entry comes from a study of blood T cell repertoires in COVID-19. Profiling relied on immunoSEQ multiplex PCR, and the TCRdb table lists in-frame clones only, not all of them. The sample comprises hundreds of thousands of clones, roughly nine tenths of which are singletons, and about 6% rests with the top ten. The sequenced sample consisted of PBMCs or T cells enriched from blood (not recorded which). The clonotype originates from a woman in her twenties or thirties with acute COVID-19.

The chain's CDR3 is CASSSGQGIYGYTF. For the CDR3, the DNA is TGTGCCAGCAGCTCGGGACAGGGGATCTATGGCTACACCTTC. The V gene is TRBV5-4, the J gene TRBJ1-2, with TRBD1 matching 10 bases. V dropped 3 bases and J dropped 4; count of bases not matched to a gene: 3. Germline loops: CDR1 SGHNT, CDR2 YYREEE (reference sequence). CDR3 length: 14 residues.